Listed below are T cell receptor beta chains from one sample, sequenced in a study of technical replicates of blood from a few donors. The method was immunoSEQ multiplex PCR; TCRdb's version includes in-frame clones alone and lacks a portion of them. The sample holds over 50,000 clones, roughly 92% seen once. Sequencing was done on a sample of PBMCs. These receptors were collected from a human donor in good health. Some clones in this sample may be carry-over from other donors' samples. The CDR3 runs from the conserved cysteine through the conserved F or W. A D gene is named only where the DNA matches it firmly. For some rows the clone size is stated as once, few or many, or as a class when expanded; others skip it.

clone size	D gene	V gene	CDR3 length	J gene	CDR3 protein	CDR3 DNA
.	.	TRBV5-1	15	TRBJ1-1	CASSLGASMNTEAFF	TGCGCCAGCAGCTTGGGGGCCTCTATGAACACTGAAGCTTTCTTT
.	TRBD2	TRBV6-6	15	TRBJ2-1	CASSGTSGRGNEQFF	TGTGCCAGCAGTGGTACTAGCGGGAGAGGCAATGAGCAGTTCTTC
.	TRBD2	TRBV30	16	TRBJ2-1	CAWSPGTSGRRGKQFF	TGTGCCTGGAGCCCAGGGACTAGCGGGAGAAGGGGGAAGCAGTTCTTC
.	.	TRBV7-2	15	TRBJ2-3	CASSLIGWGTDTQYF	TGTGCCAGCAGCTTGATCGGGTGGGGCACAGATACGCAGTATTTT
.	TRBD1	TRBV19	13	TRBJ2-7	CATKQGEGFEQYF	TGTGCCACTAAACAGGGGGAAGGGTTCGAGCAGTACTTC
.	.	TRBV7-2	15	TRBJ2-2	CASSNRETNTGELFF	TGTGCCAGCAGCAACCGGGAGACGAACACCGGGGAGCTGTTTTTT
.	TRBD1	TRBV18	14	TRBJ1-2	CASSPPGQGQGYTF	TGTGCCAGCTCACCCCCGGGACAGGGCCAAGGCTACACCTTC
.	.	TRBV27	14	TRBJ2-5	CASSPHGGWETQYF	TGTGCCAGCAGTCCCCATGGGGGGTGGGAGACCCAGTACTTC
.	TRBD2	TRBV11-1	17	TRBJ2-3	CASSSILAGGSTDTQYF	TGTGCCAGCAGCTCGATCCTAGCGGGGGGGAGCACAGATACGCAGTATTTT
once	.	TRBV6-6	10	TRBJ1-1	CASNSDRAFF	TGTGCCAGCAATTCCGACAGGGCTTTCTTT
.	TRBD1	TRBV6-5	15	TRBJ1-5	CASSPDRVRNQPQHF	TGTGCCAGCAGTCCTGACAGGGTACGCAATCAGCCCCAGCATTTT
.	TRBD2	TRBV11-3	15	TRBJ2-1	CASSLSSGVYNEQFF	TGTGCCAGCAGCCTCTCTAGCGGGGTTTACAATGAGCAGTTCTTC
.	TRBD1	TRBV7-9	15	TRBJ2-3	CASSAGTASTDTQYF	TGTGCCAGCAGCGCCGGGACAGCTAGCACAGATACGCAGTATTTT
.	TRBD1	TRBV2	14	TRBJ2-5	CASSSGQGQETQYF	TGTGCCAGCAGTTCGGGACAGGGCCAAGAGACCCAGTACTTC
.	.	TRBV6-5	15	TRBJ2-1	CASSYSGLPYNEQFF	TGTGCCAGCAGTTACAGCGGGCTCCCCTACAATGAGCAGTTCTTC
.	.	TRBV30	14	TRBJ1-2	CAWRGYAVNYGYTF	TGTGCCTGGAGGGGCTATGCCGTGAACTATGGCTACACCTTC
.	TRBD1	TRBV19	15	TRBJ1-4	CASSTPETGGLGLFF	TGTGCCAGTAGTACCCCTGAGACAGGGGGTTTGGGACTGTTTTTT
.	.	TRBV21-1	16	TRBJ1-2	CASSKSMQGLNYGYTF	TGTGCCAGCAGCAAAAGTATGCAGGGACTCAACTATGGCTACACCTTC
.	TRBD1	TRBV7-9	18	TRBJ2-5	CASSPPGTGYDGQETQYF	TGTGCCAGCAGCCCCCCCGGGACAGGCTACGACGGCCAAGAGACCCAGTACTTC
.	.	TRBV12-5	15	TRBJ2-4	CASGHTGTQGNIQYF	TGTGCTAGTGGTCACACCGGGACTCAAGGAAACATTCAGTACTTC
.	TRBD2	TRBV7-2	19	TRBJ2-7	CASSLLRGLAGGPGYEQYF	TGTGCCAGCAGCTTATTACGTGGACTAGCGGGAGGGCCTGGCTACGAGCAGTACTTC
.	.	TRBV7-2	14	TRBJ2-3	CASSQEASRDTQYF	TGTGCCAGCAGCCAAGAGGCCTCAAGAGATACGCAGTATTTT
.	.	TRBV6-5	13	TRBJ2-5	CASSYDRLETQYF	TGTGCCAGCAGTTACGACAGGCTCGAGACCCAGTACTTC
.	TRBD1	TRBV18	15	TRBJ1-5	CASSPGTAYNQPQHF	TGTGCCAGCTCACCTGGGACAGCCTACAATCAGCCCCAGCATTTT
.	TRBD2	TRBV7-6	16	TRBJ2-5	CASSSSGLAGQETQYF	TGTGCCAGCAGCTCCTCGGGACTAGCGGGGCAAGAGACCCAGTACTTC
.	TRBD1	TRBV6-1	15	TRBJ2-2	CASSATGASSGELFF	TGTGCCAGCAGTGCGACAGGGGCCTCCTCCGGGGAGCTGTTTTTT
.	.	TRBV14	15	TRBJ1-2	CASSPSSAAAYGYTF	TGTGCCAGCAGCCCCAGTTCAGCCGCGGCCTATGGCTACACCTTC
once	TRBD2	TRBV5-4	14	TRBJ2-5	CASSSEGLGETQYF	TGTGCCAGCAGCTCGGAGGGACTAGGGGAGACCCAGTACTTC
.	TRBD2	TRBV2	16	TRBJ2-2	CASRASGGGITGELFF	TGTGCCAGCAGAGCTAGCGGGGGGGGGATCACCGGGGAGCTGTTTTTT
.	.	TRBV9	15	TRBJ2-1	CASSVGPSADNEQFF	TGTGCCAGCAGCGTGGGGCCGTCGGCCGACAATGAGCAGTTCTTC
.	.	TRBV15	12	TRBJ2-7	CATSRAEGEQYF	TGTGCCACCAGCCGAGCAGAGGGCGAGCAGTACTTC
.	TRBD1	TRBV14	17	TRBJ1-6	CASSRSSQGLFGSPLHF	TGTGCCAGCAGCCGAAGCTCACAGGGGCTTTTCGGTTCACCCCTCCACTTT
.	TRBD2	TRBV6-5	15	TRBJ2-3	CASRTTSRPRNTQYF	TGTGCCAGCAGGACGACTAGCCGGCCGAGAAATACGCAGTATTTT
.	TRBD2	TRBV6-5	14	TRBJ2-1	CASSSSGGGNEQFF	TGTGCCAGCAGTTCGAGCGGGGGTGGTAATGAGCAGTTCTTC
.	.	TRBV19	15	TRBJ1-5	CASKTQLDSNQPQHF	TGTGCCAGTAAAACACAGCTTGATAGCAATCAGCCCCAGCATTTT
.	TRBD1	TRBV7-8	13	TRBJ2-7	CASSLDRGYEQYF	TGTGCCAGCAGCTTAGACAGGGGGTACGAGCAGTACTTC
.	.	TRBV2	11	TRBJ1-1	CASKGTTEAFF	TGTGCCAGCAAGGGGACAACTGAAGCTTTCTTT
.	.	TRBV27	13	TRBJ1-2	CASSLGRGYGYTF	TGTGCCAGCAGCCTAGGCAGGGGTTACGGCTACACCTTC
.	.	TRBV7-2	13	TRBJ1-1	CASSYRENTEAFF	TGTGCCAGCAGCTACCGGGAGAACACTGAAGCTTTCTTT
.	TRBD1	TRBV13	15	TRBJ1-2	CASSYNRGRVDGYTF	TGTGCCAGCAGCTACAACAGGGGAAGGGTTGATGGCTACACCTTC
.	TRBD1	TRBV5-1	13	TRBJ1-1	CASSDQGATEAFF	TGCGCCAGCAGCGATCAGGGGGCCACTGAAGCTTTCTTT
.	.	TRBV29-1	14	TRBJ2-7	CSVWGGRDVYEQYF	TGCAGCGTTTGGGGGGGCAGGGACGTCTACGAGCAGTACTTC
.	.	TRBV4-1	18	TRBJ2-5	CASSQDWTAKKLQETQYF	TGCGCCAGCAGCCAAGATTGGACAGCCAAGAAATTACAAGAGACCCAGTACTTC
.	.	TRBV27	16	TRBJ2-3	CASSLSGPWGGDTQYF	TGTGCCAGCAGTTTATCGGGCCCTTGGGGAGGAGATACGCAGTATTTT